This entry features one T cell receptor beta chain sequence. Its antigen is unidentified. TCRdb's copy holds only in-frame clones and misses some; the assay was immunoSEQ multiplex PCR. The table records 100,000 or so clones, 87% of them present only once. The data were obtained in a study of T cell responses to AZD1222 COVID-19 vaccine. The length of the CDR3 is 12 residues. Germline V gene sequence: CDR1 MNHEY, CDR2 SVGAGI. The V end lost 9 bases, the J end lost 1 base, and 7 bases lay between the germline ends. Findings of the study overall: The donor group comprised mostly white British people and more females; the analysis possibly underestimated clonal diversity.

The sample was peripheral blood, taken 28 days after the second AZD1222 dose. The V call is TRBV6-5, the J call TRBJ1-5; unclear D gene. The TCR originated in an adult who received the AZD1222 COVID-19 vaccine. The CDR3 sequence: CASRLSNQPQHF. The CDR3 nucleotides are TGTGCCAGTCGACTGAGCAATCAGCCCCAGCATTTT.